The text below deals with one T cell receptor (beta chain). Its specificity is unknown. The data were obtained in a study of STAT5B mutations in CD4+ large granular lymphocyte leukemia. Study-level information: Healthy donors showed HLA-associated enrichment of the CDR3 'QG' motif.

The germline CDR1 and CDR2 sequences are SGHTA and FQGNSA. The germline V and J ends were trimmed by 3 bases and 4 bases, with 16 bases remaining between them. The CDR3 extends over 15 amino acids. Some clones are missing from TCRdb's copy, which holds only in-frame ones; the method was immunoSEQ multiplex PCR. The sample contains roughly 29,000 clones, 65% to 75% of which appear only once. Study-level points and caveats: No patients shared main leukemic clonotypes, though less than 30% appeared at low frequency elsewhere.

The origin of this receptor is a human donor in good health. The J gene is TRBJ2-7, the V gene TRBV7-2; a weak D match, TRBD2 (5 bases). Material: CD4+ T cells from blood buffy coats. The CDR3 protein is CASSFRAVLPYEQYF. CDR3 coding DNA: TGTGCCAGCAGCTTCCGAGCGGTCCTCCCATACGAGCAGTACTTC.